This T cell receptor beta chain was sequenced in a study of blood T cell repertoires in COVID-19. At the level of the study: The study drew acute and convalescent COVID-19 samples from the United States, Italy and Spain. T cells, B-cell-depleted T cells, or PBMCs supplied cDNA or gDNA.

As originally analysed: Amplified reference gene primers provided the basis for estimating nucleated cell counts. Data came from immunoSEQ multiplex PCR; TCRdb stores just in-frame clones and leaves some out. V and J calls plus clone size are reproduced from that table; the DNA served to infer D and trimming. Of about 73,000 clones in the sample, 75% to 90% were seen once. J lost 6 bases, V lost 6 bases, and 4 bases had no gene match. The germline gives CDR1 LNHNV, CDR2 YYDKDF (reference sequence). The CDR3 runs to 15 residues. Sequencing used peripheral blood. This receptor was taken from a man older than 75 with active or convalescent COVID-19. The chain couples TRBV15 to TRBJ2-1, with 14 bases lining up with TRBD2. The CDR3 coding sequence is TGTGCCACCAGTCTCGGACTAGCGGGGGGCAATGAGCAGTTCTTC. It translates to CATSLGLAGGNEQFF.